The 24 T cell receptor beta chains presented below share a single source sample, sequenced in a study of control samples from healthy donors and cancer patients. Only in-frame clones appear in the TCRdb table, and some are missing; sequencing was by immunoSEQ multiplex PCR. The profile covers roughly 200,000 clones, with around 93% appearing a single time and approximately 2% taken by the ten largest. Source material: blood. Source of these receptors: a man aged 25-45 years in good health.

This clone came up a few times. The CDR3 here is CASSEHGSYGYTF. The CDR3 DNA follows: TGTGCCAGCAGTGAACATGGCAGCTATGGCTACACCTTC. J is TRBJ1-2 and V is TRBV6-1, with D unclear. The CDR3 is 13 amino acids. The germline gives CDR1 MNHNS, CDR2 SASEGT. Trimming left V 2 bases short and J 4 bases short, with 8 bases between.

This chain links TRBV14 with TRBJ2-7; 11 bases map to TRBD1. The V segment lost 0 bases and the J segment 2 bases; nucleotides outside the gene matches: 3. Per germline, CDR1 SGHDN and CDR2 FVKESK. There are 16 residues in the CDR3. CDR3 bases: TGTGCCAGCAGCCAAGATAGGGGACAGGGGGCCTACGAGCAGTACTTC. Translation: CASSQDRGQGAYEQYF.

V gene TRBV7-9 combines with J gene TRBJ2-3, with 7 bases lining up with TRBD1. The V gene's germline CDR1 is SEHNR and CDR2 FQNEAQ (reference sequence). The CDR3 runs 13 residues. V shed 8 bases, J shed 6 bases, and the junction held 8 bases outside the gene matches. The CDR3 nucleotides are TGTGCCAGCCCGGGACAGCTCCGCGATACGCAGTATTTT. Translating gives CASPGQLRDTQYF.

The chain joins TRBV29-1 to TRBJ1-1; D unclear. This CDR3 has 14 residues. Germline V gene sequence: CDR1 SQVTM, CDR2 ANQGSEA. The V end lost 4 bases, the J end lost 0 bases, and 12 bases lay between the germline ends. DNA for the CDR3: TGCAGCGTTGCTAGGGAACCCCTGAACACTGAAGCTTTCTTT. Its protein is CSVAREPLNTEAFF.

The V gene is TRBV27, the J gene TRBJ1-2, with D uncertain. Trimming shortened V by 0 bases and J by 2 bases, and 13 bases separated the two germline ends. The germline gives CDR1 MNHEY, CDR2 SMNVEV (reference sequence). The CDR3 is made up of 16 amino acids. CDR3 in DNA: TGTGCCAGCAGTTTATCTGGCCGGGCGGGAAACTATGGCTACACCTTC. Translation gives CASSLSGRAGNYGYTF.

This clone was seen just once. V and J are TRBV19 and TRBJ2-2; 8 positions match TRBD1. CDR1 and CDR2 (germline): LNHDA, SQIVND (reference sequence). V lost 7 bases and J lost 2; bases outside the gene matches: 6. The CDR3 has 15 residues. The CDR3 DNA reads TGTGCCAGTAAGGACAGGGCCCTCAACACCGGGGAGCTGTTTTTT. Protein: CASKDRALNTGELFF. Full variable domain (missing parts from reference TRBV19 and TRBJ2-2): DGGITQSPKYLFRKEGQNVTLSCEQNLNHDAMYWYRQDPGQGLRLIYYSQIVNDFQKGDIAEGYSVSREKKESFPLTVTSAQKNPTAFYLCASKDRALNTGELFFGEGSRLTVL.

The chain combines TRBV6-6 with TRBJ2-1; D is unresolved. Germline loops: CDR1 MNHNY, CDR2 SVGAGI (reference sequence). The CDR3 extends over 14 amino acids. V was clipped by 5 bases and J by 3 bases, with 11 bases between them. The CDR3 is CASSHTERYNEQFF. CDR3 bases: TGTGCCAGCAGTCATACAGAACGCTACAATGAGCAGTTCTTC.

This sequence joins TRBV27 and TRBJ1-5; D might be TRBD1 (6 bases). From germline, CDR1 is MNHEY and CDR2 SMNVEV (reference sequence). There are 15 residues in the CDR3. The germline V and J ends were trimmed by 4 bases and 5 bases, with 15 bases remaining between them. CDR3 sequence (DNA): TGTGCCAGCAGTTCATCGGGGGGGCGCGATCAGCCCCAGCATTTT. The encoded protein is CASSSSGGRDQPQHF.

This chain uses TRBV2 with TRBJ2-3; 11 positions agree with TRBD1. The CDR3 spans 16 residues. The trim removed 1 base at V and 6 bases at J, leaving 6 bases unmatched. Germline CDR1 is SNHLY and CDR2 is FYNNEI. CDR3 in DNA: TGTGCCAGCAGTGAAGGGACAGGGGGCGCGAGGGATACGCAGTATTTT. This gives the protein CASSEGTGGARDTQYF.

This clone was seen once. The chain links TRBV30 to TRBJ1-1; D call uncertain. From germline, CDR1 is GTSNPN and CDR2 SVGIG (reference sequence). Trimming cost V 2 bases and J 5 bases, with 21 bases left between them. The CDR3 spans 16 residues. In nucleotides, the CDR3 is TGTGCCTGGAGTCTCCCTCGGGCTTCGGGTATAACTGAAGCTTTCTTT. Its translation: CAWSLPRASGITEAFF.

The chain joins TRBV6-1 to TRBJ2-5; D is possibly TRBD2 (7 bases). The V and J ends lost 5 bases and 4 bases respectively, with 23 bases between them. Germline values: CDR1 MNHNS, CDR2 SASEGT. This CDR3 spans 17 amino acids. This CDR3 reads CASSKVMGGGVLETQYF. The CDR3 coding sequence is TGTGCCAGCAGTAAAGTCATGGGAGGGGGGGTTTTAGAGACCCAGTACTTC.

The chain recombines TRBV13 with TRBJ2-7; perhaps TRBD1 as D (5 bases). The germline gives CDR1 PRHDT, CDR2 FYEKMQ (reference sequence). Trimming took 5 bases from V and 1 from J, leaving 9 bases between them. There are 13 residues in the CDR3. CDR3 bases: TGTGCCAGCAGCGCCGGACAATCCTACGAGCAGTACTTC. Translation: CASSAGQSYEQYF.

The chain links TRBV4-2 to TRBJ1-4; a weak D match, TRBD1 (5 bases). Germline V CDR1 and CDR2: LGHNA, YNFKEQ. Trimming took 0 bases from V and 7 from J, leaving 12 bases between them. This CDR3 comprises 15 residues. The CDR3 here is CASSQDGATREKLFF. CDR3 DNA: TGTGCCAGCAGCCAAGATGGGGCGACTCGTGAAAAACTGTTTTTT.

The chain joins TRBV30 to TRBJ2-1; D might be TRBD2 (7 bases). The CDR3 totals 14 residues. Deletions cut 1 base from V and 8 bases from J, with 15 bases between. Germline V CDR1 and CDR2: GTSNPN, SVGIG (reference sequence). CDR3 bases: TGTGCCTGGAGTGGCGGGGGCCTCAGGGATGAGCAGTTCTTC. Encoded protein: CAWSGGGLRDEQFF.

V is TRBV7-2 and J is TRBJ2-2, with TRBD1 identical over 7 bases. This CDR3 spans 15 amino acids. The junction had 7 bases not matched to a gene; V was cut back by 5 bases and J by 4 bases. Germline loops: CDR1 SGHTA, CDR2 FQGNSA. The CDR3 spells CASSKYGQATGELFF. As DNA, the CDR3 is TGTGCCAGCAGCAAGTATGGACAGGCCACCGGGGAGCTGTTTTTT. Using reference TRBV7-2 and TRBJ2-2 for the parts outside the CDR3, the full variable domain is GAGVSQSPSNKVTEKGKDVELRCDPISGHTALYWYRQSLGQGLEFLIYFQGNSAPDKSGLPSDRFSAERTGGSVSTLTIQRTQQEDSAVYLCASSKYGQATGELFFGEGSRLTVL.

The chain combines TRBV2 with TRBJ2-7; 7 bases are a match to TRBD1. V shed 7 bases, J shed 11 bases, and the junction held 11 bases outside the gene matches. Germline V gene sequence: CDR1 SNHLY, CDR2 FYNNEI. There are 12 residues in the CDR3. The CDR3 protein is CASTENRGMEYF. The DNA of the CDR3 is TGTGCCAGCACGGAGAACAGGGGAATGGAGTACTTC.

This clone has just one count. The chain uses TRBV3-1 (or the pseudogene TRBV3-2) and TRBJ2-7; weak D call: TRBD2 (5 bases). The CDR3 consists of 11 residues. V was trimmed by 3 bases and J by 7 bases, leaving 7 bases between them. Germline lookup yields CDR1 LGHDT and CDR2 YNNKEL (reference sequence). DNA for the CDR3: TGTGCCAGCAGCCAGCTAGCAGAGCAGTACTTC. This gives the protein CASSQLAEQYF.

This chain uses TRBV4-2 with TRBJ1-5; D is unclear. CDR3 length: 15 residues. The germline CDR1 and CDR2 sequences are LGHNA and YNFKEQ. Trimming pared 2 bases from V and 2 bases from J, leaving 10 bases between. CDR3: CASSQQESGNQPQHF. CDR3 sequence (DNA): TGTGCCAGCAGCCAACAAGAGTCTGGCAATCAGCCCCAGCATTTT.

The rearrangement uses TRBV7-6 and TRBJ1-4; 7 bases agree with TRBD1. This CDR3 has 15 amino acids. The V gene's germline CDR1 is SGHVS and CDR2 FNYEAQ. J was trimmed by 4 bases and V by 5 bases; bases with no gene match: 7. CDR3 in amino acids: CASSERQGFNEKLFF. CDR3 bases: TGTGCCAGCAGCGAAAGACAGGGCTTTAATGAAAAACTGTTTTTT. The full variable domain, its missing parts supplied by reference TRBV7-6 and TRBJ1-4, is GAGVSQSPRYKVTKRGQDVALRCDPISGHVSLYWYRQALGQGPEFLTYFNYEAQQDKSGLPNDRFSAERPEGSISTLTIQRTEQRDSAMYRCASSERQGFNEKLFFGSGTQLSVL.

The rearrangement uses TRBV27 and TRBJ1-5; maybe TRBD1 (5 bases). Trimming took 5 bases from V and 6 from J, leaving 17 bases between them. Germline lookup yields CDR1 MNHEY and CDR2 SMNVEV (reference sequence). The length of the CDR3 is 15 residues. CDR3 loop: CASSPFSGIGQPQHF. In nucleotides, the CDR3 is TGTGCCAGCAGTCCATTTTCAGGGATAGGTCAGCCCCAGCATTTT.

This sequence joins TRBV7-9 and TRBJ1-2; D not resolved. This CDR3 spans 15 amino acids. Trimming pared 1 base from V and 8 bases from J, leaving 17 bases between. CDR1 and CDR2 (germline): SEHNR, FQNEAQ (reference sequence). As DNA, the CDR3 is TGTGCCAGCAGCTTAGATGGCGTACAAAGCGGGGGCTACACCTTC. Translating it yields CASSLDGVQSGGYTF.

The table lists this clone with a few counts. The CDR3 loop reads CASSKDGQGTGYTF. Written as DNA, the CDR3 is TGTGCCAGCAGCAAAGACGGTCAGGGAACCGGCTACACCTTC. The chain is built from TRBV21-1 and TRBJ1-2; the D call in the table, TRBD1, was not verified against the DNA. TRBV21-1 is a listed pseudogene. The CDR3 loop spans 14 amino acids.

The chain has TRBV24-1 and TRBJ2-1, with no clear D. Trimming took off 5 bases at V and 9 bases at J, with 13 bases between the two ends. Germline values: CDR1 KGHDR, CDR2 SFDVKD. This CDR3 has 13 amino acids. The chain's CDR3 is CATSVTWLGEQFF. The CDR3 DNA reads TGTGCCACCAGTGTTACCTGGCTTGGTGAGCAGTTCTTC.

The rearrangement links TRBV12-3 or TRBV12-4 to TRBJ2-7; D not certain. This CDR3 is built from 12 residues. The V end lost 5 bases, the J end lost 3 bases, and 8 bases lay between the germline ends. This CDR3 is CASSARLYEQYF. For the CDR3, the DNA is TGTGCCAGCAGTGCCCGACTCTACGAGCAGTACTTC.